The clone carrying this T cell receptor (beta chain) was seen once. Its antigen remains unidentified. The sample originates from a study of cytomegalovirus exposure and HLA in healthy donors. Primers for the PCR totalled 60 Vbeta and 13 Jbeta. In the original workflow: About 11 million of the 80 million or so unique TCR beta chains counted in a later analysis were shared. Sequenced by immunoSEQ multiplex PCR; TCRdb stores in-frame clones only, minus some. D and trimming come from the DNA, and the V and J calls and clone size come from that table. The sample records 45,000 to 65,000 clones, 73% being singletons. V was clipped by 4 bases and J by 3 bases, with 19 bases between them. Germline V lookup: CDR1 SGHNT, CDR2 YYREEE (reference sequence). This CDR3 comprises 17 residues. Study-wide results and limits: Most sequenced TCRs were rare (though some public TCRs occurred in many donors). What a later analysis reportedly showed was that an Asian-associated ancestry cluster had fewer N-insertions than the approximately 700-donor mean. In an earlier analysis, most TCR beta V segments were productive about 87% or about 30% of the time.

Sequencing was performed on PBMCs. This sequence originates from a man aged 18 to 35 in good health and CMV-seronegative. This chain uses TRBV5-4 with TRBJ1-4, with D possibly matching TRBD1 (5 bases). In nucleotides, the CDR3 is TGTGCCAGCAGCAGATACCGGGGCCGGGAGGCTAATGAAAAACTGTTTTTT. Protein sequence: CASSRYRGREANEKLFF.